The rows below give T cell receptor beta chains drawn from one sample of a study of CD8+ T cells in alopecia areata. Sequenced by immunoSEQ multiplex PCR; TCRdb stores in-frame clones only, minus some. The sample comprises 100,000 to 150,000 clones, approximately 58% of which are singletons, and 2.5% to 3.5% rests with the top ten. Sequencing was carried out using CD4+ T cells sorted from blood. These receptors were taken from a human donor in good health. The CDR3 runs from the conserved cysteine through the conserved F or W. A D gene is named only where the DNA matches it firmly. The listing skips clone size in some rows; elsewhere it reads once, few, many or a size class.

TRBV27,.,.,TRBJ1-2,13,CASSLGRGYGYTF,TGTGCCAGCAGTTTAGGAAGGGGCTATGGCTACACCTTC
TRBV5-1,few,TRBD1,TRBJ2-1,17,CASSPPRLTGGVNEQFF,TGCGCCAGCAGCCCACCCCGTTTGACAGGGGGCGTCAATGAGCAGTTCTTC
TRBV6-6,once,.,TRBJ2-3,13,CASRDSNADTQYF,TGTGCCAGCAGAGACAGTAATGCAGATACGCAGTATTTT
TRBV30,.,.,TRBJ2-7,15,CAWRRQEVGSYEQYF,TGTGCCTGGAGGCGACAGGAGGTCGGCTCCTACGAGCAGTACTTC
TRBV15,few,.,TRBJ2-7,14,CATSSGTTTYEQYF,TGTGCCACCTCCAGCGGGACAACGACCTACGAGCAGTACTTC
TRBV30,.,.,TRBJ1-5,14,CAWSNGAHNQPQHF,TGTGCCTGGAGTAATGGGGCGCACAATCAGCCCCAGCATTTT
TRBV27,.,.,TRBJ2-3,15,CASSFSGLSPDTQYF,TGTGCCAGCAGTTTCAGCGGGCTCAGTCCAGATACGCAGTATTTT
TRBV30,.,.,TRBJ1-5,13,CAWRRAFNQPQHF,TGTGCCTGGAGGAGGGCCTTCAATCAGCCCCAGCATTTT
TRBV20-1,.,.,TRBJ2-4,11,CSANNQNIQYF,TGCAGTGCGAACAATCAAAACATTCAGTACTTC
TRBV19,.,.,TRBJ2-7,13,CASSIPWATEQYF,TGTGCCAGTAGTATTCCGTGGGCTACCGAGCAGTACTTC
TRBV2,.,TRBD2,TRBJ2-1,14,CASRTSDIYNEQFF,TGTGCCAGCAGAACTAGCGACATCTACAATGAGCAGTTCTTC
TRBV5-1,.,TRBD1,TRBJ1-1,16,CASSQDRGVVYTEAFF,TGCGCCAGCAGCCAGGACAGGGGAGTGGTGTACACTGAAGCTTTCTTT
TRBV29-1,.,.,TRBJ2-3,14,CSPRRSQVPDTQYF,TGCAGCCCCCGGCGTTCCCAAGTCCCAGATACGCAGTATTTT
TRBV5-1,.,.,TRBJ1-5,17,CASSPRPRQDSNQTQHF,TGCGCCAGCAGCCCCCGGCCCCGACAGGATAGCAATCAGACCCAGCATTTT
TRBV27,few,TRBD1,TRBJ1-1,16,CASSPGQGRRGTEAFF,TGTGCCAGCAGTCCAGGACAGGGGCGTCGTGGCACTGAAGCTTTCTTT
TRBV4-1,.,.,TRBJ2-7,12,CASSQLQGEQYF,TGCGCCAGCAGCCAACTGCAGGGGGAGCAGTACTTC
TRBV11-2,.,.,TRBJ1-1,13,CASSPSGGTEAFF,TGTGCCAGCAGCCCTAGTGGTGGGACTGAAGCTTTCTTT
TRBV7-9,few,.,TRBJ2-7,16,CASSTRAGAGAYEQYF,TGTGCCAGCAGCACCAGGGCAGGGGCAGGAGCCTACGAGCAGTACTTC
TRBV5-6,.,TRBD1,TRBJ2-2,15,CASRRQGPNTGELFF,TGTGCCAGCAGACGACAGGGGCCGAACACCGGGGAGCTGTTTTTT
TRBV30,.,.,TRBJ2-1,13,CAWSPGPYNEQFF,TGTGCCTGGAGTCCCGGCCCCTACAATGAGCAGTTCTTC
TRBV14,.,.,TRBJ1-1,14,CASSRVRMNTEAFF,TGTGCCAGCAGCCGGGTCAGGATGAACACTGAAGCTTTCTTT
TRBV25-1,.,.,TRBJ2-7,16,CASSDRSGTSLGEQYF,TGTGCCAGCAGTGATCGCTCCGGGACCTCTCTAGGCGAGCAGTACTTC
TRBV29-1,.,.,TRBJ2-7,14,CSVRVRGGRYEQYF,TGCAGCGTGCGGGTACGGGGCGGTCGTTACGAGCAGTACTTC
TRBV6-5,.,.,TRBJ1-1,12,CASSRARSEAFF,TGTGCCAGCAGTCGGGCGAGGTCAGAAGCTTTCTTT
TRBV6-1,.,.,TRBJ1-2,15,CASSERTGLYYGYTF,TGTGCCAGCAGTGAAAGAACAGGGCTTTACTATGGCTACACCTTC
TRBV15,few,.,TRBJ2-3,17,CATSRDSGRTLTDTQYF,TGTGCCACCAGCAGAGATAGTGGCAGGACCCTCACAGATACGCAGTATTTT
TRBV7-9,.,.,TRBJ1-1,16,CASSRDQGGLNTEAFF,TGTGCCAGCAGCCGTGACCAGGGAGGTCTGAACACTGAAGCTTTCTTT
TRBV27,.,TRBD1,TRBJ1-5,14,CASSLRGRNQPQHF,TGTGCCAGCAGTCTAAGGGGGCGCAATCAGCCCCAGCATTTT
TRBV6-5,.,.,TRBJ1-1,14,CASSYVGRGTEAFF,TGTGCCAGCAGTTACGTGGGGAGGGGGACTGAAGCTTTCTTT
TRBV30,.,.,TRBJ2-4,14,CAWTPAGAKNIQYF,TGTGCCTGGACCCCCGCAGGAGCCAAAAACATTCAGTACTTC
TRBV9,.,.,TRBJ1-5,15,CASSPTGSSNQPQHF,TGTGCCAGCAGCCCCACGGGCTCGTCCAATCAGCCCCAGCATTTT
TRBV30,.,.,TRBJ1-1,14,CAWSAGPVNTEAFF,TGTGCCTGGAGTGCAGGGCCCGTGAACACTGAAGCTTTCTTT
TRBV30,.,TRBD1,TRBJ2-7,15,CAWSPLRDRELKAYF,TGTGCCTGGAGCCCCCTCCGGGACAGGGAGTTAAAGGCGTACTTC
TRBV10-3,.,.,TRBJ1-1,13,CAISDQVNTEAFF,TGTGCCATCAGTGATCAGGTGAACACTGAAGCTTTCTTT
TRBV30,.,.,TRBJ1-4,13,CAWSTGKNEKLFF,TGTGCCTGGAGTACAGGGAAAAATGAAAAACTGTTTTTT
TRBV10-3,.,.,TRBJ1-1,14,CAISEQGLNTEAFF,TGTGCCATCAGTGAGCAGGGGTTGAACACTGAAGCTTTCTTT
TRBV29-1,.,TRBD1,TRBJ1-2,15,CSVVDGRGRDYGYTF,TGCAGCGTTGTGGATGGCAGGGGGCGCGACTATGGCTACACCTTC
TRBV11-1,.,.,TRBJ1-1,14,CASSFPGANTEAFF,TGTGCCAGCAGCTTTCCGGGAGCGAACACTGAAGCTTTCTTT
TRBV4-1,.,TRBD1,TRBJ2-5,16,CASSQSRDSRGETQYF,TGCGCCAGCAGCCAATCTCGGGACAGTCGAGGAGAGACCCAGTACTTC
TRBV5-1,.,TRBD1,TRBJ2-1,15,CASSSGTGSYNEQFF,TGCGCCAGCAGCTCCGGGACAGGATCCTACAATGAGCAGTTCTTC
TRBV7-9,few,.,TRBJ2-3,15,CASSPRGTGTDTQYF,TGTGCCAGCAGCCCCCGGGGCACCGGCACAGATACGCAGTATTTT